These T cell receptor beta chains were read from a single sample in a study of blood T cell repertoires in COVID-19. Measured with immunoSEQ multiplex PCR; TCRdb has only the in-frame clones, and not every one. The sample lists 320,000 or so clones; 89% were seen once. Input material: PBMCs or T cells enriched from blood (not recorded which). Receptors were obtained from a man aged 60 to 69 who had recovered from COVID-19. CDR3s include the opening cysteine and the closing phenylalanine or tryptophan. The order of the fields is D gene, J gene, V gene, clone size, CDR3 length, CDR3 DNA, CDR3 protein. D genes are given only for firm matches. Some rows mark clone size as missing; the rest say once, few, many or name a class of expanded clone.

TRBD1 | TRBJ1-3 | TRBV5-1 | NA | 16 | TGCGCCAGCAGCCCCGGGACAGCTTTCTCTGGAAACACCATATATTTT | CASSPGTAFSGNTIYF
TRBD1 | TRBJ2-1 | TRBV29-1 | once | 14 | TGCAGCGTTGTAGGACAGGGGTCCTACAATGAGCAGTTCTTC | CSVVGQGSYNEQFF
NA | TRBJ1-2 | TRBV28 | NA | 14 | TGTGCCAGCAGTTTATTGCCCACAGGCTCTGGCTACACCTTC | CASSLLPTGSGYTF
NA | TRBJ2-7 | TRBV14 | NA | 15 | TGTGCCAGCAGCCAATACCAAGCGGGCTCCTACGAGCAGTACTTC | CASSQYQAGSYEQYF
NA | TRBJ1-5 | TRBV20-1 | NA | 14 | TGCAGTGCTAGTGAACGGACAGTCAATCAGCCCCAGCATTTT | CSASERTVNQPQHF
NA | TRBJ1-5 | TRBV6-5 | NA | 15 | TGTGCCAGCAGTTACCTAGCCTCGGACAATCAGCCCCAGCATTTT | CASSYLASDNQPQHF
NA | TRBJ2-7 | TRBV7-8 | NA | 13 | TGTGCCAGCTGCCGCGCAGACTCCTACGAGCAGTACTTC | CASCRADSYEQYF
TRBD2 | TRBJ2-7 | TRBV6-4 | NA | 13 | TGTGCCAACAGACTAGCGCCCGCCTACGAGCAGTACTTC | CANRLAPAYEQYF
TRBD2 | TRBJ2-3 | TRBV6-2/TRBV6-3 | NA | 18 | TGTGCCAGCAGTTACTCGAAGAGACTAGCGGGAGGTAGTGGTACGCAGTATTTT | CASSYSKRLAGGSGTQYF
NA | TRBJ2-5 | TRBV5-1 | NA | 14 | TGCGCCAGCAGCGCGGGAAGCGCCCGCGAGACCCAGTACTTC | CASSAGSARETQYF
NA | TRBJ2-5 | TRBV2 | NA | 14 | TGTGCCAGCAGTGAAACCCAGGGATCGGAGACCCAGTACTTC | CASSETQGSETQYF
NA | TRBJ1-1 | TRBV9 | NA | 14 | TGTGCCAGCAGCGTAGTAGACAGAAACACTGAAGCTTTCTTT | CASSVVDRNTEAFF
TRBD1 | TRBJ2-2 | TRBV18 | NA | 17 | TGTGCCAGCTCACCACCGTGGCAGGGGGCTAACACCGGGGAGCTGTTTTTT | CASSPPWQGANTGELFF
NA | TRBJ2-1 | TRBV19 | NA | 14 | TGTGCCAGTAGGCGGGACGTCTCCTACAATGAGCAGTTCTTC | CASRRDVSYNEQFF
TRBD1 | TRBJ1-2 | TRBV12-3/TRBV12-4 | once | 13 | TGTGCCAGCAGCCGTGGACAGGGCCAGGGCTACACCTTC | CASSRGQGQGYTF
NA | TRBJ2-7 | TRBV12-3/TRBV12-4 | NA | 13 | TGTGCCAGCAGGGGACTTGTGACCTACGAGCAGTACTTC | CASRGLVTYEQYF
NA | TRBJ2-7 | TRBV5-6 | NA | 16 | TGTGCCAGCAGCTTTTGGGGCGGCCGGGTGCCCTACGAGCAGTACTTC | CASSFWGGRVPYEQYF
NA | TRBJ2-3 | TRBV3-1/TRBV3-2 | NA | 14 | TGTGCCAGCAGCCAAGCGGGAGTAGCCGATACGCAGTATTTT | CASSQAGVADTQYF
TRBD1 | TRBJ1-4 | TRBV2 | NA | 15 | TGTGCCAGCAGAGAAAACAGGGGGACCGATGAAAAACTGTTTTTT | CASRENRGTDEKLFF
NA | TRBJ2-7 | TRBV3-1/TRBV3-2 | few | 18 | TGTGCCAGCAGCCGTAGGGGGACGGATGAGACTGGGGCCTACGAGCAGTACTTC | CASSRRGTDETGAYEQYF
NA | TRBJ2-1 | TRBV24-1 | NA | 16 | TGTGCCACCAGCCTGGAGAGGGCCAGTGGCTACAATGAGCAGTTCTTC | CATSLERASGYNEQFF
NA | TRBJ2-2 | TRBV21-1 | few | 16 | TGTGCCAGCACCGTTAGGTGGAAGGAGGACACCGGGGAGCTGTTTTTT | CASTVRWKEDTGELFF
NA | TRBJ2-1 | TRBV5-1 | NA | 14 | TGCGCCAGCAAGGACCGGGAGTTGTTCAATGAGCAGTTCTTC | CASKDRELFNEQFF
TRBD2 | TRBJ2-7 | TRBV3-1/TRBV3-2 | NA | 19 | TGTGCCAGCAGCCGAAATTCACTAGCGGGAGGCCAGGGGAGGGACGAGCAGTACTTC | CASSRNSLAGGQGRDEQYF
NA | TRBJ2-5 | TRBV2 | NA | 13 | TGTGCCAGCACACAGGAAATCCAAGAGACCCAGTACTTC | CASTQEIQETQYF
NA | TRBJ2-7 | TRBV4-2 | few | 12 | TGTGCCAGCAGCCCCGACTACTACGAGCAGTACTTC | CASSPDYYEQYF
NA | TRBJ1-5 | TRBV6-5 | NA | 14 | TGTGCCAGCAGTCCCCACAGGGATCATCAGCCCCAGCATTTT | CASSPHRDHQPQHF
NA | TRBJ1-5 | TRBV25-1 | NA | 14 | TGTGCCAGCAGTGTTGCGGGGGTCAATCAGCCCCAGCATTTT | CASSVAGVNQPQHF
NA | TRBJ2-7 | TRBV7-2 | NA | 17 | TGTGCCAGCAGCTTACCCGGACTATCCAGGAGCTCCTACGAGCAGTACTTC | CASSLPGLSRSSYEQYF
TRBD2 | TRBJ2-7 | TRBV28 | NA | 15 | TGTGCCAGCAGTCCCCCGAGCGGGAGAGTCGACGAGCAGTACTTC | CASSPPSGRVDEQYF
TRBD1 | TRBJ2-1 | TRBV5-1 | NA | 14 | TGCGCCAGCAGCTTACAGGGGAGAAACAATGAGCAGTTCTTC | CASSLQGRNNEQFF
NA | TRBJ1-2 | TRBV4-2 | NA | 14 | TGTGCCAGCAGCCAAGATAGACAGTACTATGGCTACACCTTC | CASSQDRQYYGYTF
NA | TRBJ1-6 | TRBV5-8 | once | 16 | TGTGCCAGCAGCTTGGGGAGGGGAGCCCGTAATTCACCCCTCCACTTT | CASSLGRGARNSPLHF
NA | TRBJ1-2 | TRBV25-1 | NA | 13 | TGTGCCAGCAGGGGAGGGGGAAGGCATGGCTACACCTTC | CASRGGGRHGYTF
TRBD1 | TRBJ1-1 | TRBV28 | NA | 15 | TGTGCAACCCGGACAGGGGGTTCGGTGAACACTGAAGCTTTCTTT | CATRTGGSVNTEAFF
TRBD2 | TRBJ2-1 | TRBV19 | NA | 15 | TGTGCCAGTACGGCGGGAGGCCTCGCCTACAATGAGCAGTTCTTC | CASTAGGLAYNEQFF
TRBD2 | TRBJ2-7 | TRBV28 | NA | 14 | TGTGCCAGCAGCTCCCCGGGACTAGCGGCCGAGCAGTACTTC | CASSSPGLAAEQYF
TRBD1 | TRBJ1-2 | TRBV5-5 | NA | 15 | TGTGCCAGCGAGAGGGGACAGGGGGCTGTCTATGGCTACACCTTC | CASERGQGAVYGYTF
TRBD2 | TRBJ2-3 | TRBV2 | once | 16 | TGTGCCAGCAGAGCGACTAGCGGGAGTATCACAGATACGCAGTATTTT | CASRATSGSITDTQYF
TRBD2 | TRBJ2-1 | TRBV7-2 | few | 16 | TGTGCCAGCAGCAAAGATTCTCCAGCGGGAAACAATGAGCAGTTCTTC | CASSKDSPAGNNEQFF
NA | TRBJ2-1 | TRBV6-4 | NA | 15 | TGTGCCAGCAGTAGCCACCCCACAGCCGCCAATGAGCAGTTCTTC | CASSSHPTAANEQFF
NA | TRBJ1-1 | TRBV10-3 | NA | 14 | TGTGCCATCAGTGAGTCGGGAGGGGAGTTCGGAGCTTTCTTT | CAISESGGEFGAFF
NA | TRBJ1-5 | TRBV6-5 | NA | 15 | TGTGCCAGCAGTCCTGGACAGCCTAGCAATCAGCCCCAGCATTTT | CASSPGQPSNQPQHF
NA | TRBJ1-6 | TRBV28 | NA | 17 | TGTGCCAGCAGATCTACAGTCAAAGAAGCCTATAATTCACCCCTCCACTTT | CASRSTVKEAYNSPLHF
NA | TRBJ1-1 | TRBV25-1 | NA | 14 | TGTGCCAGCAGTGAGGCGGGGGTCGAGACTGAAGCTTTCTTT | CASSEAGVETEAFF
TRBD1 | TRBJ1-6 | TRBV4-1 | NA | 16 | TGCGCCAGCAGCCCACAGGGGGTCCCTACTAATTCACCCCTCCACTTT | CASSPQGVPTNSPLHF
NA | TRBJ2-1 | TRBV30 | NA | 13 | TGTGCCTGCACTAATCCTCTCAACAATGAGCAGTTCTTC | CACTNPLNNEQFF
TRBD1 | TRBJ1-2 | TRBV5-1 | NA | 15 | TGCGCCAGCAGCCCGACAGGGGAAGGTCTGTCTGGCTACACCTTC | CASSPTGEGLSGYTF
TRBD1 | TRBJ1-1 | TRBV5-1 | NA | 14 | TGCGCCAGCAGCCCTCAGGGGGCTCTGACTGAAGCTTTCTTT | CASSPQGALTEAFF
TRBD2 | TRBJ2-7 | TRBV19 | NA | 16 | TGTGCCAGTAGTACCGGGGGGGCGGGAGAAGGATACGAGCAGTACTTC | CASSTGGAGEGYEQYF
TRBD1 | TRBJ1-2 | TRBV5-6 | NA | 14 | TGTGCCAGCAGCTTGGTCAGGGGGCCCGATGGCTACACCTTC | CASSLVRGPDGYTF